One sample yielded the 27 T cell receptor beta chains listed below, sequenced in a study of shared clonotypes between healthy human individuals. The repertoire was sequenced with immunoSEQ multiplex PCR; TCRdb's copy has only in-frame clones and lacks some. The table lists 2 million to 2.5 million clones, 90% to 95% of them singletons, with 0.13% in the top ten. Sequencing was carried out using naive CD4+ T cells sorted from blood. Subset here: CD45RA+ positively selected. These receptors all stem from a young man in good health.

V gene TRBV19 combines with J gene TRBJ1-6; D uncertain. The CDR3 runs to 13 residues. In germline, CDR1 is LNHDA, CDR2 SQIVND (reference sequence). V was pared by 1 base and J by 13 bases, with 11 bases between. The chain's CDR3 is CASSIGGMSPLHF. CDR3 bases: TGTGCCAGTAGTATAGGAGGCATGTCCCCCCTCCACTTT. The whole variable domain, filled in from reference TRBV19 and TRBJ1-6, reads DGGITQSPKYLFRKEGQNVTLSCEQNLNHDAMYWYRQDPGQGLRLIYYSQIVNDFQKGDIAEGYSVSREKKESFPLTVTSAQKNPTAFYLCASSIGGMSPLHFGNGTRLTVT.

The chain joins TRBV28 to TRBJ1-1, with 8 bases that match TRBD1. The V gene end was trimmed by 2 bases and the J gene end by 1 base; junction bases not matched to a gene: 6. The germline gives CDR1 MDHEN, CDR2 SYDVKM. This CDR3 has 16 residues. The CDR3 sequence is CASSLGQGSGNTEAFF. CDR3 in DNA: TGTGCCAGCAGTTTAGGACAGGGAAGTGGGAACACTGAAGCTTTCTTT.

This clone has just one count. Other nucleotide sequences from this sample produce the same CDR3. The chain employs TRBV30 and TRBJ2-6; D ambiguous. V dropped 2 bases and J dropped 1 base, with 9 bases sitting between them. The CDR3 is 15 amino acids. The germline CDR1 and CDR2 sequences are GTSNPN and SVGIG (reference sequence). The CDR3 here is CAWSTGISGANVLTF. CDR3 in DNA: TGTGCCTGGAGTACTGGTATTTCTGGGGCCAACGTCCTGACTTTC.

The rearrangement links TRBV9 to TRBJ2-7; D unclear. Trimming stripped 2 bases from V and 1 base from J, with 13 bases between. Germline CDR1 reads SGDLS; CDR2 reads YYNGEE. The CDR3 runs 15 residues. The CDR3 nucleotides are TGTGCCAGCAGCGTCTCAGCCTCTCTTTCCTACGAGCAGTACTTC. Encoded protein: CASSVSASLSYEQYF.

The J gene is TRBJ1-3, the V gene TRBV4-1; no definite D call. The V and J ends lost 4 bases and 0 bases respectively, with 13 bases between them. Germline CDR1 and CDR2: MGHRA and YSYEKL. The CDR3 is made up of 16 amino acids. The CDR3 protein is CASSPGDGHSGNTIYF. CDR3 coding DNA: TGCGCCAGCAGCCCAGGAGACGGTCACTCTGGAAACACCATATATTTT.

The V call is TRBV6-4, the J call TRBJ1-6; TRBD1 matches 9 bases. V lost 2 bases and J lost 10; bases outside the gene matches: 9. This CDR3 is 16 amino acids long. The germline V gene has CDR1 MRHNA and CDR2 SNTAGT. CDR3 nucleotides: TGTGCCAGCAGTGACGGGGACAGGGCAAATTGGTCACCCCTCCACTTT. It encodes CASSDGDRANWSPLHF.

A single count supports this clone. This sequence joins TRBV10-3 and TRBJ1-6; D is ambiguous. CDR3 length equals 14 residues. V was pared by 8 bases and J by 2 bases, with 10 bases between. The germline gives CDR1 ENHRY, CDR2 SYGVKD. CDR3 sequence: CAIPRGTYNSPLHF. The CDR3 region has the DNA TGTGCCATCCCCCGGGGTACCTATAATTCACCCCTCCACTTT.

This chain connects TRBV7-9 to TRBJ1-3; D remains unclear. Germline V gene data show CDR1 as SEHNR and CDR2 as FQNEAQ (reference sequence). This CDR3 region has 15 residues. V shed 5 bases and J shed 1 base, with 12 bases lying between them. Here the CDR3 DNA reads TGTGCCAGCAGCCCCGCGGGCTTATCTGGAAACACCATATATTTT. This sequence encodes CASSPAGLSGNTIYF.

The genes are TRBV30 and TRBJ1-4; TRBD1 matches at 9 bases. The CDR3 runs 14 residues. V dropped 5 bases and J dropped 7; count of bases not matched to a gene: 8. Germline V gene sequence: CDR1 GTSNPN, CDR2 SVGIG (reference sequence). The CDR3 nucleotides are TGTGCCTGGGGGACAGGGAGAACGGGTGAAAAACTGTTTTTT. Its protein is CAWGTGRTGEKLFF.

V gene TRBV7-9 combines with J gene TRBJ1-6, with D maybe TRBD1 (6 bases). The V and J ends lost 8 bases and 0 bases respectively, with 17 bases between them. Germline CDR1 SEHNR, CDR2 FQNEAQ (reference sequence). The CDR3 extends over 17 amino acids. The CDR3 here is CASSLQGGSSYNSPLHF. CDR3 bases: TGTGCCAGCTCTCTACAGGGAGGTAGCTCCTATAATTCACCCCTCCACTTT.

CDR3 in DNA: TGCGCCAGCAGCCAAGCTGGGAGGGTGGGCTACACCTTC. Its protein is CASSQAGRVGYTF. V is TRBV4-1 and J is TRBJ1-2; no definite D call. The CDR3 sequence is 13 residues long. The germline V gene encodes CDR1 MGHRA and CDR2 YSYEKL. The germline V and J ends were trimmed by 1 base and 8 bases, with 11 bases remaining between them.

The chain combines TRBV10-1 with TRBJ2-7; possible D gene TRBD2, 6 bases. V was trimmed by 2 bases and J by 3 bases, leaving 11 bases between them. Germline assignment: CDR1 WNHNN and CDR2 SYGVQD (reference sequence). The CDR3 spans 14 residues. The CDR3, as DNA: TGCGCCAGCAGTGAGGGCACGGGAGTCTACGAGCAGTACTTC. This codes for CASSEGTGVYEQYF.

The chain recombines TRBV5-5 with TRBJ1-5, with no clear D. Germline CDR1 and CDR2: SGHKS and YYEKEE (reference sequence). The CDR3 covers 15 residues. Trimming cost V 4 bases and J 5 bases, with 16 bases left between them. The CDR3 loop reads CASSAWIKGDQPQHF. As DNA, the CDR3 is TGTGCCAGCAGCGCCTGGATAAAGGGTGATCAGCCCCAGCATTTT.

The J gene is TRBJ1-1, the V gene TRBV27, with 11 positions matching TRBD1. V was clipped by 4 bases and J by 1 base; unmatched bases: 8. CDR1 is MNHEY, CDR2 SMNVEV, per germline (reference sequence). There are 17 residues in the CDR3. For the CDR3, the DNA is TGTGCCAGCAGTTCGACTCCGGGACAGGGGGGGAACACTGAAGCTTTCTTT. Translated: CASSSTPGQGGNTEAFF.

The chain links TRBV5-4 to TRBJ2-5, with a tentative D call TRBD1 (6 bases). The germline CDR1 and CDR2 sequences are SGHNT and YYREEE (reference sequence). Trimming removed 4 bases at V and 3 bases at J, with 13 bases between. The CDR3 has 14 residues. DNA of the CDR3: TGTGCCAGCAGCACGCGACAGGTAGAAGAGACCCAGTACTTC. Protein sequence: CASSTRQVEETQYF. The whole variable domain, filled in from reference TRBV5-4 and TRBJ2-5, reads ETGVTQSPTHLIKTRGQQVTLRCSSQSGHNTVSWYQQALGQGPQFIFQYYREEENGRGNFPPRFSGLQFPNYSSELNVNALELDDSALYLCASSTRQVEETQYFGPGTRLLVL.

This chain uses TRBV19 with TRBJ2-7, with D hard to call. The germline V and J ends were trimmed by 5 bases and 7 bases, with 12 bases remaining between them. Germline V gene data show CDR1 as LNHDA and CDR2 as SQIVND (reference sequence). The CDR3 extends over 12 amino acids. CDR3 protein: CASSFSGEEQYF. Written as DNA, the CDR3 is TGTGCCAGTAGTTTCTCTGGCGAGGAGCAGTACTTC.

The J gene is TRBJ2-1, the V gene TRBV29-1, with D possibly being TRBD1 (5 bases). Deletions cut 5 bases from V and 7 bases from J, with 18 bases between. The germline V gene encodes CDR1 SQVTM and CDR2 ANQGSEA. The CDR3 sequence is 14 residues long. DNA of the CDR3: TGCAGCGTTAAGGACGGCGGCAAGGGGAATGAGCAGTTCTTC. Encoded protein: CSVKDGGKGNEQFF.

The genes are TRBV5-4 and TRBJ2-7; no firm D call. Germline assignment: CDR1 SGHNT and CDR2 YYREEE (reference sequence). V shed 3 bases and J shed 2 bases, with 9 bases lying between them. The CDR3 has 13 amino acids. The CDR3: CASSSKAPYEQYF. The CDR3 DNA sequence: TGTGCCAGCAGCTCTAAGGCTCCCTACGAGCAGTACTTC.

CDR3 amino acids: CASNRRYSGSPDTQYF. CDR3 nucleotides: TGTGCCAGCAACCGCAGATATAGCGGGAGCCCAGATACGCAGTATTTT. This sequence joins TRBV19 and TRBJ2-3; 9 bases match TRBD2. Unmatched junction bases numbered 14, after V lost 9 bases and J lost 4 bases. Per germline, CDR1 LNHDA and CDR2 SQIVND (reference sequence). The CDR3 is 16 amino acids.

This chain connects TRBV9 to TRBJ1-1, with a weak D call TRBD1 (5 bases). Per the germline V gene, CDR1 is SGDLS and CDR2 is YYNGEE. Deletions cut 4 bases from V and 4 bases from J, with 17 bases between. The CDR3 sequence is 15 residues long. CDR3 coding DNA: TGTGCCAGCAGCCCCCAGGGAAACGGGGGCACTGAAGCTTTCTTT. Amino acids: CASSPQGNGGTEAFF.

The chain couples TRBV7-8 to TRBJ2-7; 10 positions agree with TRBD2. The V gene end was trimmed by 5 bases and the J gene end by 6 bases; junction bases not matched to a gene: 10. From germline, CDR1 is SGHVS and CDR2 FQNEAQ. The CDR3 is 15 residues long. The CDR3 is CASSLLGLALIEQYF. The CDR3 DNA follows: TGTGCCAGCAGCCTCCTGGGACTAGCGCTTATCGAGCAGTACTTC.

This chain joins TRBV28 and TRBJ1-2; D remains unclear. The V and J ends lost 3 bases and 7 bases respectively, with 21 bases between them. The CDR3 length is 16 residues. Germline V gives CDR1 MDHEN, CDR2 SYDVKM. The CDR3 is CASSLEPGAGLRGYTF. The CDR3 DNA reads TGTGCCAGCAGTTTGGAACCGGGCGCGGGCTTACGTGGCTACACCTTC.

This chain joins TRBV19 and TRBJ1-2; 8 nucleotides match TRBD1. Looked up from germline, CDR1 is LNHDA and CDR2 is SQIVND (reference sequence). The CDR3 is 15 residues long. With 7 bases clipped from V and 4 bases from J, the junction kept 11 bases outside the gene matches. CDR3 amino acids: CASTAGGALGYGYTF. The CDR3 nucleotides are TGTGCCAGTACCGCAGGGGGCGCCTTGGGCTATGGCTACACCTTC.

The V call is TRBV18, the J call TRBJ1-1; 9 positions match TRBD1. V gave up 4 bases and J gave up 7 bases; unmatched junction bases: 7. CDR3 size: 14 residues. From germline, CDR1 is KGHSH and CDR2 LQKENI. The CDR3 here is CASSLQGAPGEAFF. The CDR3 bases are TGTGCCAGCTCACTACAGGGGGCGCCTGGTGAAGCTTTCTTT.

This chain links TRBV18 with TRBJ1-2; D unclear. V was cut by 0 bases and J by 7 bases, with 12 bases left in between. The CDR3 has 14 residues. Germline CDR1 and CDR2: KGHSH and LQKENI. CDR3: CASSPPPVGGGYTF. DNA of the CDR3: TGTGCCAGCTCACCACCTCCCGTGGGAGGTGGCTACACCTTC.

The chain recombines TRBV10-2 with TRBJ1-1, with no clear D. V was trimmed by 7 bases and J by 1 base, leaving 4 bases between them. The CDR3 extends over 11 amino acids. Germline CDR1 WSHSY, CDR2 SAAADI. This CDR3 reads CASNWNTEAFF. The CDR3 bases are TGCGCCAGCAACTGGAACACTGAAGCTTTCTTT.

The J gene is TRBJ1-6, the V gene TRBV5-6; D gene unclear. Germline V CDR1 and CDR2: SGHDT, YYEEEE. Trimming removed 0 bases at V and 3 bases at J, with 10 bases between. CDR3 length: 16 residues. CDR3 DNA sequence: TGTGCCAGCAGCTTGGCCGAAGGATTCTATAATTCACCCCTCCACTTT. Its translation: CASSLAEGFYNSPLHF.